The rows below give T cell receptor beta chains drawn from one sample of a study of a mutant IDH1 vaccine in newly diagnosed glioma. Measured with immunoSEQ multiplex PCR; TCRdb has only the in-frame clones, and not every one. The table includes under 40,000 clones, more than 75% detected once. Their specific antigens are unknown. The source material was PBMCs, sampled from a glioma patient whose treatment included an IDH1 peptide vaccine. Receptors were obtained from a man younger than 40 with glioma. Both conserved end residues are part of each CDR3. The order of the fields is J gene, clone size, D gene, V gene, CDR3 DNA, CDR3 protein. D genes are given only for firm matches. Size tells how often a clone was seen (once, few, many) or the class of an expanded clone, and some rows leave it out.

TRBJ1-3 | once | - | TRBV6-6 | TGTGCCAGCAGTTACCGGTCGAACACCATATATTTT | CASSYRSNTIYF
TRBJ2-5 | - | - | TRBV5-4 | TGTGCCAGCAGCTTGGAGTACAGAAAAGAGACCCAGTACTTC | CASSLEYRKETQYF
TRBJ1-2 | - | TRBD1 | TRBV7-6 | TGTGCCAGCAGCTTAGCCAGCACAGGGGTGAATGGCTACACCTTC | CASSLASTGVNGYTF
TRBJ2-7 | - | TRBD2 | TRBV19 | TGTGCCAGTAGTTTCCTAGCGGGAGGGCCTGTCTACGAGCAGTACTTC | CASSFLAGGPVYEQYF
TRBJ2-3 | - | - | TRBV9 | TGTGCCAGCAGCGTAGAACAGGGTAGAACAGATACGCAGTATTTT | CASSVEQGRTDTQYF
TRBJ2-3 | - | - | TRBV5-1 | TGCGCCAGCAGCTTGGGCGGAGGCACAGATACGCAGTATTTT | CASSLGGGTDTQYF
TRBJ2-7 | once | - | TRBV6-6 | TGTGCCAGCAGTTACTCGCTGGGCGCCTCCTACGAGCAGTACTTC | CASSYSLGASYEQYF
TRBJ1-5 | - | - | TRBV6-1 | TGTGCCAGCAGCCGGGGAGAGAATCAGCCCCAGCATTTT | CASSRGENQPQHF
TRBJ2-7 | - | TRBD1 | TRBV6-1 | TGTGCCAGCAGTCCAGCGGACAGGGGGAAGCTCGAGCAGTACTTC | CASSPADRGKLEQYF
TRBJ1-1 | - | - | TRBV5-1 | TGCGCCAGCAGCTTGGATACTGACAGCACTGAAGCTTTCTTT | CASSLDTDSTEAFF
TRBJ1-2 | - | TRBD1 | TRBV18 | TGTGCCAGCTCACCGTCCAACAGGGGGACAGCCTATGGCTACACCTTC | CASSPSNRGTAYGYTF
TRBJ1-5 | - | TRBD1 | TRBV5-8 | TGTGCCAGCACCCTGGACAGGGTAGGACAGCCCCAGCATTTT | CASTLDRVGQPQHF
TRBJ2-7 | once | - | TRBV5-1 | TGCGCCAGCAGGATGGACATGCCCGGGGACGAGCAGTACTTC | CASRMDMPGDEQYF
TRBJ2-7 | - | TRBD2 | TRBV4-1 | TGCGCCAGCAGCCGCCTTCTAGCGGGTTCCTACGAGCAGTACTTC | CASSRLLAGSYEQYF
TRBJ2-1 | - | - | TRBV9 | TGTGCCAGCAGCTTAAGACAAAGCGGATCGTCCTACAATGAGCAGTTCTTC | CASSLRQSGSSYNEQFF
TRBJ2-2 | - | TRBD1 | TRBV11-2 | TGTGCCAGCAGCCCCTGGACAGGGGGCGCGAAGAACACCGGGGAGCTGTTTTTT | CASSPWTGGAKNTGELFF
TRBJ1-1 | - | - | TRBV20-1 | TGCAGTGCTAGACCCGGCACTGAAGCTTTCTTT | CSARPGTEAFF
TRBJ1-2 | - | - | TRBV5-6 | TGTGCCAGCAGCTCTCCTATGGGATTCCCCTATGGCTACACCTTC | CASSSPMGFPYGYTF
TRBJ1-3 | once | - | TRBV27 | TGTGCCAGCAGTTTAAGGCTTGTTCCTGGAAACACCATATATTTT | CASSLRLVPGNTIYF
TRBJ1-2 | - | - | TRBV27 | TGTGCCAGCAGTTCCAATATGTGGGGTGGCTACACCTTC | CASSSNMWGGYTF
TRBJ1-4 | few | TRBD1 | TRBV27 | TGTGCCAGCAGTTTAAGAGGACAGGGGGCTGTCGGCCGAAATGAAAAACTGTTTTTT | CASSLRGQGAVGRNEKLFF
TRBJ1-1 | few | - | TRBV10-2 | TGCGCCAGCAGTGCGGGGGGAGGCACTGAAGCTTTCTTT | CASSAGGGTEAFF
TRBJ2-3 | - | - | TRBV4-1 | TGCGCCAGCAGCCAAGATGACCCAAGGGATACGCAGTATTTT | CASSQDDPRDTQYF